A single sample gave rise to the 6 T cell receptor beta chains below, sequenced in a study of Ad26.COV2.S vaccination and SARS-CoV-2 variants (dated by TCRdb to the early 2020s). The label giving this sample's treatment or condition can be read as: 19 received Ad26.COV2.S at low or high dose, single or two shots; several received placebo; per-sample allocation not given. For vaccine and placebo recipients, the sequenced repertoires came from samples collected on day 63 after the first injection. Library preparation employed the immunoSEQ multiplex PCR assay. The source is immuneACCESS, and TCRdb retained only in-frame sequences with V and J called. Part of the clones is not carried over; for the studies checked, unresolved V genes explain less than half of this, and the remainder is unexplained. The sample contains roughly 400,000 clones, 90% of them found a single time. Around 4.5% of the sample comes from the top ten.

Sample: peripheral blood, taken in a trial of Ad26.COV2.S vaccine versus placebo. The receptors stem from a person aged 18-60 years who received the Ad26.COV2.S COVID-19 vaccine or a placebo.

The chain joins TRBV30 to TRBJ2-5, with TRBD1 matching over 7 bases. Germline V gives CDR1 GTSNPN, CDR2 SVGIG (reference sequence). The V segment lost 3 bases and the J segment 1 base; nucleotides outside the gene matches: 5. CDR3 length equals 14 residues. CDR3 nucleotides: TGTGCCTGGAGGACGACAGGGTTCCAAGAGACCCAGTACTTC. This codes for CAWRTTGFQETQYF.

This clone was counted once. V gene TRBV7-9 combines with J gene TRBJ1-2, with 8 bases identical to TRBD1. This CDR3 spans 15 amino acids. Looked up from germline, CDR1 is SEHNR and CDR2 is FQNEAQ (reference sequence). V was clipped by 5 bases and J by 4 bases; unmatched bases: 9. CDR3 sequence: CASSTSTGDFYGYTF. The CDR3 DNA reads as TGTGCCAGCAGCACCTCGACAGGGGACTTCTATGGCTACACCTTC.

The chain carries TRBV15 and TRBJ2-1; possibly TRBD1 or TRBD2 for D (5 bases each). V shed 0 bases and J shed 9 bases, with 9 bases lying between them. Germline loops: CDR1 LNHNV, CDR2 YYDKDF (reference sequence). The CDR3 is 13 residues long. This CDR3 reads CATSRDLGVEQFF. The CDR3 DNA reads TGTGCCACCAGCAGAGATCTGGGGGTTGAGCAGTTCTTC.

The genes are TRBV28 and TRBJ1-2; D possibly corresponds to TRBD1 (6 bases). This CDR3 is built from 15 residues. The V gene lost 3 bases and the J gene lost 0 bases, with 11 bases spanning the gap. Germline loops: CDR1 MDHEN, CDR2 SYDVKM. The CDR3 sequence: CASSFGGSTNYGYTF. DNA of the CDR3: TGTGCCAGCAGTTTCGGGGGCAGTACTAACTATGGCTACACCTTC.

The chain uses TRBV7-3 and TRBJ2-1; D perhaps matches TRBD1 (5 bases). Trimming shortened V by 3 bases and J by 6 bases, and 9 bases separated the two germline ends. The CDR3 contains 13 residues. Per germline, CDR1 SGHTA and CDR2 FQGTGA. CDR3 in amino acids: CASSFGAANEQFF. Here the CDR3 DNA reads TGTGCCAGCAGCTTTGGGGCGGCCAATGAGCAGTTCTTC.

Concerning this clone: Other nucleotide sequences in the sample specify the same CDR3. The CDR3 coding sequence is TGTGCCAGCTCCCCGACTTCAGATACGCAGTATTTT. This codes for CASSPTSDTQYF. The genes are TRBV18 and TRBJ2-3, with D unclear. Germline CDR1 KGHSH, CDR2 LQKENI. The CDR3 sequence is 12 residues long. V lost 6 bases, J lost 4 bases, and 8 bases lay in between.